This TCR beta chain is from a study of CD8+ T cells in alopecia areata. RNA was isolated and reverse transcribed to cDNA, the sequencing template. TCRdb's table, derived via immunoSEQ multiplex PCR, lists solely in-frame clones and lacks some. The sample contains around 100,000 clones, under 60% of which appear only once. The treatment: oral pan-JAK inhibitor, 5-10 mg twice daily. Germline V CDR1 and CDR2: MNHNY, SVGAGI (reference sequence). The CDR3 has 13 amino acids. Trimming cost V 0 bases and J 6 bases, with 5 bases left between them. The sequence was collected from a human donor with alopecia areata. Sequencing was performed on CD8+ T cells sorted from blood, taken at week 24, from a patient treated with tofacitinib. The chain couples TRBV6-6 to TRBJ2-2; D gene uncertain. The CDR3 bases are TGTGCCAGCAGTTACTCGACCGCCGGGGAGCTGTTTTTT. It codes for CASSYSTAGELFF.